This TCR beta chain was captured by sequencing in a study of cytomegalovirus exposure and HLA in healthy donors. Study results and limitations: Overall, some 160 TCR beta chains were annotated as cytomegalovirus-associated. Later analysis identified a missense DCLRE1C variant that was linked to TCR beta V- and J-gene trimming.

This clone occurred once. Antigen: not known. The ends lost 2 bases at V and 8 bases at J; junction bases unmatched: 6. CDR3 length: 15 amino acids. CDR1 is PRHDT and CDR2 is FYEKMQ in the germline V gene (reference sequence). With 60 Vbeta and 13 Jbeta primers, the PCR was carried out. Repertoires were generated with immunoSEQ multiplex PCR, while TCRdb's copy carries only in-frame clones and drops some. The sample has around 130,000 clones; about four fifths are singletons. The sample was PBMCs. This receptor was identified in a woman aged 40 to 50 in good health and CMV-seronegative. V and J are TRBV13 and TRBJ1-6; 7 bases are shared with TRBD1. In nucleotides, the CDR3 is TGTGCCAGCAGCTTAACCGGGACAGACGATTCACCCCTCCACTTT. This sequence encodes CASSLTGTDDSPLHF.